This TCR beta chain comes out of a study of blood T cell repertoires in COVID-19. Study-level information: The study drew acute and convalescent COVID-19 samples from the United States, Italy and Spain.

This CDR3 contains 13 residues. Germline V gene lookup returns CDR1 SGHRS and CDR2 YFSETQ. V was clipped by 0 bases and J by 14 bases; unmatched bases: 4. Seattle's cohort entered during active infection and was followed longitudinally. The protocol was immunoSEQ multiplex PCR, while the TCRdb copy is restricted to in-frame clones and leaves out a portion. Here the sample spans over 70,000 clones, around 83% being singletons. J is TRBJ2-1 and V is TRBV5-1; 11 bases agree with TRBD1. The sequenced sample was peripheral blood. This receptor was obtained from a man in his sixties with COVID-19, enrolled during active disease. Here the CDR3 reads CASSLEGQGDKFF. CDR3 DNA: TGCGCCAGCAGCTTGGAGGGACAGGGGGACAAGTTCTTC.